The 4 T cell receptor beta chains presented below share a single source sample, sequenced in a study of Graves' ophthalmopathy and Graves' hyperthyroidism. From RNA, the CDR3 regions of TCR beta chains were amplified and sequenced. HTBI primers were used in a first-round RT-PCR, which preceded a second-round multiplex PCR. One entry per CDR3 protein results from TCRdb running MiXCR on the multiplex PCR reads. The sample lists 660,000 or so distinct CDR3 sequences; 35% to 50% were seen once. Source material: peripheral blood. The receptors come from an adult man with Graves' ophthalmopathy.

There are a few counts of this clonotype. This chain joins TRBV12-5 and TRBJ1-3, with D possibly matching TRBD1 (5 bases). Germline V gene lookup returns CDR1 LGHNT and CDR2 FRNRAP. V was pared by 7 bases and J by 2 bases, with 15 bases between. This CDR3 contains 15 residues. DNA for the CDR3: TGTGCTAGTGCCCTGGGGCTGGGGGCTGGAAACACCATATATTTT. It encodes CASALGLGAGNTIYF. The complete variable domain, with remaining parts taken from reference TRBV12-5 and TRBJ1-3, reads DARVTQTPRHKVTEMGQEVTMRCQPILGHNTVFWYRQTMMQGLELLAYFRNRAPLDDSGMPKDRFSAEMPDATLATLKIQPSEPRDSAVYFCASALGLGAGNTIYFGEGSWLTVV.

This clonotype was seen ten or more times. The chain is built from TRBV7-9 and TRBJ2-2; tentatively, D is TRBD2 (6 bases). V lost 5 bases, J lost 6 bases, and 13 bases lay in between. CDR1 is SEHNR and CDR2 is FQNEAQ in the germline V gene (reference sequence). This CDR3 region has 14 residues. The DNA of the CDR3 is TGTGCCAGCAGCGAAAGGGACTGGGCCGGGGAGCTGTTTTTT. Amino acid sequence: CASSERDWAGELFF.

This clonotype was detected many times. This chain links TRBV2 with TRBJ1-1, with no clear D. V lost 6 bases and J lost 2, with 16 bases in between. CDR3 length: 15 residues. Germline V gene sequence: CDR1 SNHLY, CDR2 FYNNEI. For the CDR3, the DNA is TGTGCCAGCAGAGAAAAGTGGCAAAGAAACACTGAAGCTTTCTTT. Translated, it gives CASREKWQRNTEAFF. Filled out from reference TRBV2 and TRBJ1-1, the complete variable domain reads EPEVTQTPSHQVTQMGQEVILRCVPISNHLYFYWYRQILGQKVEFLVSFYNNEISEKSEIFDDQFSVERPDGSNFTLKIRSTKLEDSAMYFCASREKWQRNTEAFFGQGTRLTVV.

This clonotype has a count of ten or more. The chain recombines TRBV27 with TRBJ1-1, with D tentatively TRBD1 (5 bases). CDR1 and CDR2 (germline): MNHEY, SMNVEV (reference sequence). There are 14 residues in the CDR3. V lost 1 base to trimming and J lost 7 bases, with 13 bases between them. The CDR3: CASSLLEGLGEAFF. The CDR3, as DNA: TGTGCCAGCAGTTTATTGGAGGGGCTCGGTGAAGCTTTCTTT.